The source of this T cell receptor beta chain is a study of blood T cell repertoires in COVID-19. Background on the study: Specimens from acute and convalescent COVID-19 originated in the United States, Italy and Spain.

The CDR3 loop spans 13 amino acids. CDR1 and CDR2 (germline): SGHRS, YFSETQ. V gave up 0 bases and J gave up 6 bases, with 9 bases separating them. As originally analysed: Amplification of reference gene primers was used by the study to estimate nucleated cell counts. Generated by immunoSEQ multiplex PCR, the TCRdb table keeps only in-frame clones and is missing some. That table is the source of V, J and clone size, and D and trimming were worked out from the DNA. The sample lists approximately 160,000 clones; approximately 87% were seen once. Specimen: peripheral blood. The receptor comes from a woman aged 70-85 years with acute or convalescent COVID-19. The chain carries TRBV5-1 and TRBJ1-2, with a tentative D call TRBD1 (6 bases). CDR3 bases: TGCGCCAGCAGCTTGGCAGGGGCTGATGGCTACACCTTC. It yields the protein CASSLAGADGYTF.